This T cell receptor beta chain was sequenced during a study of T cells in localized non-small cell lung cancer. Study-level findings and limits: Adjacent lung had a median 57 of the 100 largest tumor clones. Heterogeneity within the tumor remains possible, as just one region underwent sequencing. With higher T cell density in blood came longer overall survival. The highest T cell clonality was in uninvolved adjacent lung, above tumor.

Profiling relied on immunoSEQ multiplex PCR, and the TCRdb table lists in-frame clones only, not all of them. There are 20,000 to 25,000 clones in the sample; roughly 90% occur only once, and over 5% lies in the top ten. Turning to this clone: Its antigen is currently unknown.

The starting material was PBMCs, obtained before any cancer treatment. This TCR was sampled from a man between 40 and 70 years old with stage II lung adenocarcinoma.

Written as DNA, the CDR3 is TGTGCCACTAAAAGGGAAGGGGAGACCCAGTACTTC. It yields the protein CATKREGETQYF. The chain has TRBV6-1 and TRBJ2-5, with no clear D. The CDR3 is made up of 12 amino acids. Germline V lookup: CDR1 MNHNS, CDR2 SASEGT. V was shortened by 10 bases and J by 5 bases, with 14 bases between the two germline ends.